This TCR beta chain came from a study of OX40 agonist ivuxolimab in advanced cancers. Study at large: Earlier treatment with anti-PD-1, anti-PD-L1 or anti-CTLA-4 was permitted, and around 43% had received some.

CDR3 length equals 15 residues. Germline loops: CDR1 MNHNY, CDR2 SVGAGI (reference sequence). Trimming took 3 bases from V and 2 from J, leaving 11 bases between them. Baseline, cycle 4 day 1, and cycle 7 day 1 were the blood sampling points. Produced via immunoSEQ multiplex PCR; TCRdb's table is partial and in-frame only. The table lists around 67,000 clones, 70% to 90% of them singletons. The sequencing used CD4+ or CD8+ T cells sorted from blood, collected in a trial of the OX40 agonist ivuxolimab. The V call is TRBV6-6, the J call TRBJ1-5; D gene uncertain. The receptor comes from an adult with an advanced solid tumor such as melanoma, head and neck, liver or kidney cancer. CDR3 nucleotide sequence: TGTGCCAGCAGTTATCCCCAGGAAGGCAATCAGCCCCAGCATTTT. This sequence encodes CASSYPQEGNQPQHF.